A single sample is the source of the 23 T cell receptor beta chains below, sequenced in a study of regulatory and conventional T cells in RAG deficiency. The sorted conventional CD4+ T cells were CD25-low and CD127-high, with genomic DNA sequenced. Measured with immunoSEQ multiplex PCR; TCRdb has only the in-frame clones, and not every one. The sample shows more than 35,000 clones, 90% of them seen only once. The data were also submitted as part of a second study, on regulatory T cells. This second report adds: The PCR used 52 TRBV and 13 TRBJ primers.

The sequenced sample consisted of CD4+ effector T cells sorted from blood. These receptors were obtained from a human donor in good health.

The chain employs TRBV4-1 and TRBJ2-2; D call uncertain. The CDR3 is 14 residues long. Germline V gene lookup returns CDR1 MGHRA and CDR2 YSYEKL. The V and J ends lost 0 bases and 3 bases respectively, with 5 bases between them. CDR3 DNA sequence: TGCGCCAGCAGCCAAGATCGGGACACCGGGGAGCTGTTTTTT. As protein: CASSQDRDTGELFF.

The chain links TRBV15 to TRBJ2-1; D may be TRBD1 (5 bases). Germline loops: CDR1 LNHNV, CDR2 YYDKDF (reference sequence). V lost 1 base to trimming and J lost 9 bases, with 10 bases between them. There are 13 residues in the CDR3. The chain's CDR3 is CATSRVQASEQFF. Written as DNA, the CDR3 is TGTGCCACCAGCAGAGTACAGGCTAGTGAGCAGTTCTTC.

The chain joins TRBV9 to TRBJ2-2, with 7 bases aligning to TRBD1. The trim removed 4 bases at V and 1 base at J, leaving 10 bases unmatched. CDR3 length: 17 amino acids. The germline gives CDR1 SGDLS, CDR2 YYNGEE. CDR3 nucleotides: TGTGCCAGCAGCCAAAATGAGGGACAGAAGAACACCGGGGAGCTGTTTTTT. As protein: CASSQNEGQKNTGELFF.

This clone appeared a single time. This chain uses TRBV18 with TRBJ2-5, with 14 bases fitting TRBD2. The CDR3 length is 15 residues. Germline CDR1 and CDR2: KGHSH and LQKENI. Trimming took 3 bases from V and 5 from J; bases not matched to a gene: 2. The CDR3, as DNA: TGTGCCAGCTCACCCCGACTAGCGGGAGGGGAGACCCAGTACTTC. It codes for CASSPRLAGGETQYF.

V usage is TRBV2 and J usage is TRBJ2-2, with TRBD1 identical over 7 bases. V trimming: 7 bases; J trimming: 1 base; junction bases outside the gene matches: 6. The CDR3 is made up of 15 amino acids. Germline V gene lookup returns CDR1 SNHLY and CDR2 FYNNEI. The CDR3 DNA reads TGTGCCAGCAACTTCGGGACAGTGAACACCGGGGAGCTGTTTTTT. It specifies CASNFGTVNTGELFF. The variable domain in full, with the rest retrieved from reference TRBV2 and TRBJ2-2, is EPEVTQTPSHQVTQMGQEVILRCVPISNHLYFYWYRQILGQKVEFLVSFYNNEISEKSEIFDDQFSVERPDGSNFTLKIRSTKLEDSAMYFCASNFGTVNTGELFFGEGSRLTVL.

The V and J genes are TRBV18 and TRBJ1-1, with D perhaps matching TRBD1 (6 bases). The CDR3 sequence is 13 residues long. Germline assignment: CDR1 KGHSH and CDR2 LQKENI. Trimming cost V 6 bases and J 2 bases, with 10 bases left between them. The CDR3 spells CASSTGTNTEAFF. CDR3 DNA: TGTGCCAGCTCCACAGGGACCAACACTGAAGCTTTCTTT.

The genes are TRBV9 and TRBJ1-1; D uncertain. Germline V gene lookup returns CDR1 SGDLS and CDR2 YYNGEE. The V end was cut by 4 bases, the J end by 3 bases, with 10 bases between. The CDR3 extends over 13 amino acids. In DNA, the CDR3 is TGTGCCAGCAGCAATCTCAGAGACACTGAAGCTTTCTTT. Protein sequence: CASSNLRDTEAFF.

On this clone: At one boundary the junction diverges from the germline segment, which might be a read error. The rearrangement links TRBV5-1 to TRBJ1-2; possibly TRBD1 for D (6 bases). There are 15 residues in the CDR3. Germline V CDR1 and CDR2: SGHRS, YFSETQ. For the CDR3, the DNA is TGTGCCAGCAGCTTGAGGGGGGATTTAGGCTATGGCTACACCTTC. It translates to CASSLRGDLGYGYTF.

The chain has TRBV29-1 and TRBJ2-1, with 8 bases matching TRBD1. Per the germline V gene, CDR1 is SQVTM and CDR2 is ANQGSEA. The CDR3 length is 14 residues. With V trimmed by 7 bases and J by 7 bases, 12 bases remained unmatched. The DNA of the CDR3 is TGCAGCGCGGTTCGGGACAGGTCCGGTAATGAGCAGTTCTTC. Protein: CSAVRDRSGNEQFF.

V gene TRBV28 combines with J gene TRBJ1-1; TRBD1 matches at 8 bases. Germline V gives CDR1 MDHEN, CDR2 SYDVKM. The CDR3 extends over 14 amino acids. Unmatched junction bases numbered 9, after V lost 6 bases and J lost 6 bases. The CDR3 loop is CASSSSGQESEAFF. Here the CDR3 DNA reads TGTGCCAGCAGCTCTTCGGGACAGGAATCTGAAGCTTTCTTT.

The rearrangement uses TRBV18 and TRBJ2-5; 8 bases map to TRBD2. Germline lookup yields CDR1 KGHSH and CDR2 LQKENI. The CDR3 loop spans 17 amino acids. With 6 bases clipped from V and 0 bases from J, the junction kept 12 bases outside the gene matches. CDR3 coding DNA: TGTGCCAGCTCCCCCGTGGCTAGCGGGCGTTACCAAGAGACCCAGTACTTC. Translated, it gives CASSPVASGRYQETQYF. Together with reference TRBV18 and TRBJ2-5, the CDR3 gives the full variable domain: NAGVMQNPRHLVRRRGQEARLRCSPMKGHSHVYWYRQLPEEGLKFMVYLQKENIIDESGMPKERFSAEFPKEGPSILRIQQVVRGDSAAYFCASSPVASGRYQETQYFGPGTRLLVL.

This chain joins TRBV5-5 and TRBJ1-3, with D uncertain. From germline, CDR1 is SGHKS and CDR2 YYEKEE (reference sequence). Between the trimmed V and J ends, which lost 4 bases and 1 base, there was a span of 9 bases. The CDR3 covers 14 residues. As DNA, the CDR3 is TGTGCCAGCAGCCCGGAAGGATCTGGAAACACCATATATTTT. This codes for CASSPEGSGNTIYF.

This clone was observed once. The CDR3 region has the DNA TGTGCCAGCAGCTTAGGGGGGGGCAGTCAAGAGACCCAGTACTTC. Translated, it gives CASSLGGGSQETQYF. J is TRBJ2-5 and V is TRBV7-9, with D possibly TRBD2 on 7 matching bases. V was pared by 1 base and J by 2 bases, with 11 bases between. The CDR3 is made up of 15 amino acids. The V gene's germline CDR1 is SEHNR and CDR2 FQNEAQ (reference sequence).

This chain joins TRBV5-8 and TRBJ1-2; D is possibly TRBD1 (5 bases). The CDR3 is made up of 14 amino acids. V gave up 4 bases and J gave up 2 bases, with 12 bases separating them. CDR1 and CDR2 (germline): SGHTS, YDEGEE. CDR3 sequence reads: CASSLGPANYGYTF. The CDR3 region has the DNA TGTGCCAGCAGCCTGGGACCCGCCAACTATGGCTACACCTTC. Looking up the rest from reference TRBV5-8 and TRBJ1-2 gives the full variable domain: EAGVTQSPTHLIKTRGQQATLRCSPISGHTSVYWYQQALGLGLQFLLWYDEGEERNRGNFPPRFSGRQFPNYSSELNVNALELEDSALYLCASSLGPANYGYTFGSGTRLTVV.

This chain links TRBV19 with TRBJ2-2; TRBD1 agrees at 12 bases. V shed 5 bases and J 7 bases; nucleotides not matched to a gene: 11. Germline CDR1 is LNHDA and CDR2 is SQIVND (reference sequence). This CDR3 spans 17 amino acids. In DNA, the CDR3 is TGTGCCAGTAGTCCCCCAACCGGGACAGGGGGCAACGGGGAGCTGTTTTTT. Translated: CASSPPTGTGGNGELFF.

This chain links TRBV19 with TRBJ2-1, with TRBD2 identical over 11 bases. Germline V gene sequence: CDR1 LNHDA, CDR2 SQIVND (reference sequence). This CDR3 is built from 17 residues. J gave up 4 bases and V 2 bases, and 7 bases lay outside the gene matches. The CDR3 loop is CASSIQGSGRAYNEQFF. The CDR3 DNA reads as TGTGCCAGTAGTATACAGGGTAGCGGGAGGGCTTACAATGAGCAGTTCTTC.

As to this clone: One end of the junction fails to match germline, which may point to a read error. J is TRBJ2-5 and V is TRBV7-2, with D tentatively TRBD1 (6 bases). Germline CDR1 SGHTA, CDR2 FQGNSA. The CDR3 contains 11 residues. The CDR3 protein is CASSPGQMLDF. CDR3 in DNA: TGTGCCAGCAGCCCTGGACAGATGCTTGACTTC.

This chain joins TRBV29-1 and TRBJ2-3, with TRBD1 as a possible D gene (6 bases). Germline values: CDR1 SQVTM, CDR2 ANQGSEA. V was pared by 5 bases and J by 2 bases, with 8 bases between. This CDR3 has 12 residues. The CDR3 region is CSVYRATDTQYF. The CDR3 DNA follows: TGCAGCGTTTACAGGGCCACAGATACGCAGTATTTT.

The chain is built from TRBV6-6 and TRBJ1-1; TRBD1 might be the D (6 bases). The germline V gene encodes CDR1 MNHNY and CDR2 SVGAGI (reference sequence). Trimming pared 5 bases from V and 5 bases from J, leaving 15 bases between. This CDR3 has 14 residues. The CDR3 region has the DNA TGTGCCAGCAGTCCAGCGGGGGGCAGGACTGAAGCTTTCTTT. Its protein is CASSPAGGRTEAFF.

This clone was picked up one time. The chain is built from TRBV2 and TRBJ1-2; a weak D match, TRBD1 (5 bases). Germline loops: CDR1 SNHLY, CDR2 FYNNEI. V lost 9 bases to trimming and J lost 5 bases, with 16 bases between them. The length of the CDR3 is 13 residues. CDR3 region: CASNTGVRYGYTF. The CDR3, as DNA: TGTGCCAGTAACACAGGCGTGCGGTATGGCTACACCTTC.

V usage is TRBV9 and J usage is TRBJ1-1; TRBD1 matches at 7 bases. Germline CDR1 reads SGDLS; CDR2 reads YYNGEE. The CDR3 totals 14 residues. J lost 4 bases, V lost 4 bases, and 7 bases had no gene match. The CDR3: CASSPQGGPTEAFF. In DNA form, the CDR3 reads TGTGCCAGCAGCCCCCAGGGGGGGCCCACTGAAGCTTTCTTT.

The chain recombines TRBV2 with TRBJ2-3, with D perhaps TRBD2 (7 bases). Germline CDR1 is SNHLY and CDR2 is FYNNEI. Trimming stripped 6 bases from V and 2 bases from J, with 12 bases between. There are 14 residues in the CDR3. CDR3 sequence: CASRRGQNTDTQYF. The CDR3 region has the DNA TGTGCCAGCAGGCGGGGGCAGAACACAGATACGCAGTATTTT.

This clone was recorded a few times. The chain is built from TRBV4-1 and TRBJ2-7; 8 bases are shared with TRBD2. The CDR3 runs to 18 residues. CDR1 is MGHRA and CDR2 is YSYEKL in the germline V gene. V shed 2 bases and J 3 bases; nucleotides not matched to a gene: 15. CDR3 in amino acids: CASSQQDFLPGGHYEQYF. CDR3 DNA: TGCGCCAGCAGCCAACAAGATTTCCTACCGGGGGGGCACTACGAGCAGTACTTC.